A single sample gave rise to the 5 T cell receptor beta chains below, sequenced in a study of blood T cell repertoires in COVID-19. Libraries were prepared by immunoSEQ multiplex PCR; TCRdb keeps only in-frame clonotypes and omits some of them. This sample yields about 250,000 clones, of which 70% to 75% are seen a single time; 3% to 3.5% belongs to the top ten. The material sequenced was peripheral blood. The origin of the receptors is a woman aged 80 or over with acute or convalescent COVID-19.

The chain joins TRBV5-1 to TRBJ2-7; D remains unclear. V lost 0 bases to trimming and J lost 3 bases, with 25 bases between them. Germline values: CDR1 SGHRS, CDR2 YFSETQ. CDR3 length: 19 amino acids. CDR3 sequence (DNA): TGCGCCAGCAGCTTGGGACTTCCGTACGTAGACGACCCTCGCTACGAGCAGTACTTC. Protein: CASSLGLPYVDDPRYEQYF.

The chain joins TRBV7-2 to TRBJ1-2; D is perhaps TRBD1 (5 bases). The CDR3 contains 13 residues. The V gene's germline CDR1 is SGHTA and CDR2 FQGNSA. The V and J ends lost 5 bases and 7 bases respectively, with 14 bases between them. CDR3 nucleotide sequence: TGTGCCAGCAGCCGGCGGCAGGGTTTTGGCTACACCTTC. It codes for CASSRRQGFGYTF.

The rearrangement links TRBV2 to TRBJ2-7; a weak D match, TRBD2 (6 bases). V lost 7 bases and J 6 bases, leaving 16 bases between the germline ends. The CDR3 totals 13 residues. Germline V lookup: CDR1 SNHLY, CDR2 FYNNEI. The CDR3: CASKKTSLSEQYF. For the CDR3, the DNA is TGTGCCAGCAAGAAAACTAGCTTAAGCGAGCAGTACTTC.

The CDR3 DNA reads TGTGCCAGCTGGGTGAGGGACAGGTTAAATTCACCCCTCCACTTT. It codes for CASWVRDRLNSPLHF. This chain links TRBV7-7 with TRBJ1-6; 8 nucleotides align to TRBD1. The J segment lost 7 bases and the V segment lost 8 bases, leaving 10 bases of the junction unmatched. The CDR3 covers 15 residues. Germline V CDR1 and CDR2: SSHAT, FNYEAQ (reference sequence).

The chain carries TRBV19 and TRBJ1-1; D is undetermined. Trimming shortened V by 5 bases and J by 0 bases, and 10 bases separated the two germline ends. The CDR3 loop spans 14 amino acids. The V gene's germline CDR1 is LNHDA and CDR2 SQIVND (reference sequence). In DNA, the CDR3 is TGTGCCAGTAGTCGGGAACAGCTGAACACTGAAGCTTTCTTT. It yields the protein CASSREQLNTEAFF. Variable domain in full (rest from reference TRBV19 and TRBJ1-1): DGGITQSPKYLFRKEGQNVTLSCEQNLNHDAMYWYRQDPGQGLRLIYYSQIVNDFQKGDIAEGYSVSREKKESFPLTVTSAQKNPTAFYLCASSREQLNTEAFFGQGTRLTVV.